The source of this T cell receptor delta chain is a study of gamma-delta T cells after stem cell transplantation. CDR1 is GEAIGNYY and CDR2 is EKD in the germline V gene. The CDR3 runs 18 residues. V dropped 0 bases and J dropped 4; count of bases not matched to a gene: 12. TCRdb re-identified clones in the RT-PCR reads via CATT. In the table there are over a thousand delta-chain clones, 40% to 60% of which are singletons. This clone turned up a few times. The sample was gamma-delta T cells. The chain carries TRDV2 and TRDJ1; 11 nucleotides agree with TRDD3. This clonotype was obtained from a human donor. It is not recorded whose cells these are; they may come from a transplant donor. This chain's CDR3 is CACDTLLGDKKDDDKLIF. The CDR3 region has the DNA TGTGCCTGTGACACCCTACTGGGGGATAAGAAAGATGACGATAAACTCATCTTT.